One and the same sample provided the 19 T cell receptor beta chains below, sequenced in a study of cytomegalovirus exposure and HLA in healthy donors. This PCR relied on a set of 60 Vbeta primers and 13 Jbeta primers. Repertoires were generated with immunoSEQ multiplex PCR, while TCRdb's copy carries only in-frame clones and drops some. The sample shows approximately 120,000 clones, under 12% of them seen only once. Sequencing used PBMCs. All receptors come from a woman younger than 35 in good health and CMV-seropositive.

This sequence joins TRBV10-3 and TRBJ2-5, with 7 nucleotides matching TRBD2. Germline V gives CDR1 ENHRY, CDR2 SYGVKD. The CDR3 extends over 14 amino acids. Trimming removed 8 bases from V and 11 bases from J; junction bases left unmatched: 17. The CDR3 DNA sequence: TGTGCCATCCGAGGAGGGGAGATACTCGGGGGGCAGTACTTC. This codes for CAIRGGEILGGQYF.

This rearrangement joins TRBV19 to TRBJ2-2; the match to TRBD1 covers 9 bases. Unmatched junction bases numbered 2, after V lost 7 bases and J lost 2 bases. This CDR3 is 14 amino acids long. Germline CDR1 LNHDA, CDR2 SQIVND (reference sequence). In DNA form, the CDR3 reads TGTGCCAGTATGACAGGGGGAAACACCGGGGAGCTGTTTTTT. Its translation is CASMTGGNTGELFF. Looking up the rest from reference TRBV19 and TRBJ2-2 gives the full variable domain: DGGITQSPKYLFRKEGQNVTLSCEQNLNHDAMYWYRQDPGQGLRLIYYSQIVNDFQKGDIAEGYSVSREKKESFPLTVTSAQKNPTAFYLCASMTGGNTGELFFGEGSRLTVL.

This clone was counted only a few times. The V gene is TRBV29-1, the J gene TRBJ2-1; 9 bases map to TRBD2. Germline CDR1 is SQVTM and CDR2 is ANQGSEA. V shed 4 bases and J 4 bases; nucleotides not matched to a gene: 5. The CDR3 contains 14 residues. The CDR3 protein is CSVGGTSTYNEQFF. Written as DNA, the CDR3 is TGCAGCGTTGGGGGGACTAGCACGTACAATGAGCAGTTCTTC.

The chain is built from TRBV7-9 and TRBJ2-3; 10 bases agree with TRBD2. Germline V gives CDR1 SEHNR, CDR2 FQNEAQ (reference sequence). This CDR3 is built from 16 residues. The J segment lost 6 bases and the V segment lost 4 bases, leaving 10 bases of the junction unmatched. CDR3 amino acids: CASSSRTSGEGDTQYF. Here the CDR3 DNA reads TGTGCCAGCAGCTCACGGACTAGCGGTGAGGGCGATACGCAGTATTTT. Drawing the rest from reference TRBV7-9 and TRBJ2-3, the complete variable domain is DTGVSQNPRHKITKRGQNVTFRCDPISEHNRLYWYRQTLGQGPEFLTYFQNEAQLEKSRLLSDRFSAERPKGSFSTLEIQRTEQGDSAMYLCASSSRTSGEGDTQYFGPGTRLTVL.

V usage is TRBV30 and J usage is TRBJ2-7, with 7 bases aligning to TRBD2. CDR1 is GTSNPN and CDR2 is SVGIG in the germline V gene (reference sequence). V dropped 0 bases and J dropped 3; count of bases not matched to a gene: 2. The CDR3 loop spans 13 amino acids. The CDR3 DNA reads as TGTGCCTGGAGTGTACTAGCGAGCTACGAGCAGTACTTC. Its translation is CAWSVLASYEQYF.

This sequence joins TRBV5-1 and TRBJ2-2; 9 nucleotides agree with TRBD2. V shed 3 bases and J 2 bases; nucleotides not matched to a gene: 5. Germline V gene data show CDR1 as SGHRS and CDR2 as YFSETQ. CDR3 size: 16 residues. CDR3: CASSSTSGLNTGELFF. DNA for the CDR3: TGCGCCAGCAGCTCGACTAGCGGATTAAACACCGGGGAGCTGTTTTTT. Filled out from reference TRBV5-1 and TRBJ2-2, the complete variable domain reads KAGVTQTPRYLIKTRGQQVTLSCSPISGHRSVSWYQQTPGQGLQFLFEYFSETQRNKGNFPGRFSGRQFSNSRSEMNVSTLELGDSALYLCASSSTSGLNTGELFFGEGSRLTVL.

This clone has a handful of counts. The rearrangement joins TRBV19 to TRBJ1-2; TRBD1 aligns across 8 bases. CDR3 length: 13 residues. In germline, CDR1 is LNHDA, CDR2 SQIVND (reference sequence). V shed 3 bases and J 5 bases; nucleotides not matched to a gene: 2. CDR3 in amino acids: CASSITGGYGYTF. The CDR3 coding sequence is TGTGCCAGTAGTATTACAGGGGGATATGGCTACACCTTC.

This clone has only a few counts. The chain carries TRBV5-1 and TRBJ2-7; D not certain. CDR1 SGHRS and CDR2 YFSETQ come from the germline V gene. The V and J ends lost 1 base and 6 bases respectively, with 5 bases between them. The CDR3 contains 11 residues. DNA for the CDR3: TGCGCCAGCAGCTTGAACGGCGAGCAGTACTTC. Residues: CASSLNGEQYF.

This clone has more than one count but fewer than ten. CDR3 loop: CASGTVHRNTIYF. CDR3 sequence (DNA): TGTGCCAGCGGGACAGTCCATAGAAACACCATATATTTT. The rearrangement joins TRBV5-8 to TRBJ1-3; 7 bases fit TRBD1. The ends lost 7 bases at V and 5 bases at J; junction bases unmatched: 6. Germline CDR1 is SGHTS and CDR2 is YDEGEE. The CDR3 extends over 13 amino acids.

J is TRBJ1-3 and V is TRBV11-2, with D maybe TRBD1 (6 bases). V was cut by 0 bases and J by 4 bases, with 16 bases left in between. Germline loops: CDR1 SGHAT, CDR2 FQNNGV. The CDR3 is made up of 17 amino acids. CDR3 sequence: CASSLEPWTAAGNTIYF. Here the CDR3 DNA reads TGTGCCAGCAGCTTAGAGCCTTGGACAGCCGCGGGAAACACCATATATTTT.

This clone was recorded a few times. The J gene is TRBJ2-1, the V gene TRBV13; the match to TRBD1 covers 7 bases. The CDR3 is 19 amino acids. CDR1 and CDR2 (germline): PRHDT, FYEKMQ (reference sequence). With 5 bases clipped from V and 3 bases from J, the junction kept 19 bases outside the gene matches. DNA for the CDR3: TGTGCCAGCAGCCCAGGGGGTCTAGCAGATCATGGTGTCTACAATGAGCAGTTCTTC. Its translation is CASSPGGLADHGVYNEQFF.

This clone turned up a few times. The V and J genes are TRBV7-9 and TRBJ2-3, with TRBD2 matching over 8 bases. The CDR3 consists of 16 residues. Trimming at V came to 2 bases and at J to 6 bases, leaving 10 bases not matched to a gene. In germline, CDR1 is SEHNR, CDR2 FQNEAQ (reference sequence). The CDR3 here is CASSLRVREGTDTQYF. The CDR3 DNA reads TGTGCCAGCAGCTTAAGGGTCCGGGAGGGGACGGATACGCAGTATTTT.

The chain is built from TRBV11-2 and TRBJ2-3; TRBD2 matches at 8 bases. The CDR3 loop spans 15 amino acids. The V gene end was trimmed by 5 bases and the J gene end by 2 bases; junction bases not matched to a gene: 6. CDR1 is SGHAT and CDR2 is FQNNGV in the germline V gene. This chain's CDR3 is CASSTIAGFTDTQYF. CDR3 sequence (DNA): TGTGCCAGCAGCACGATAGCGGGATTCACAGATACGCAGTATTTT.

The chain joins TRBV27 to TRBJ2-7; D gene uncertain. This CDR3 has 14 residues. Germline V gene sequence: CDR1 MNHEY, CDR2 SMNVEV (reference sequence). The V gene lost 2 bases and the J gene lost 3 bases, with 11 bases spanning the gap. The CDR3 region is CASSLGQENYEQYF. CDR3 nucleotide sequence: TGTGCCAGCAGTTTAGGGCAGGAAAACTACGAGCAGTACTTC.

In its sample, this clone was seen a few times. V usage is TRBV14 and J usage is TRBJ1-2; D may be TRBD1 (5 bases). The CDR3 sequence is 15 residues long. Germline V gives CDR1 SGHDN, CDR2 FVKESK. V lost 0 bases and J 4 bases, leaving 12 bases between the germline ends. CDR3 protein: CASSQELGEAYGYTF. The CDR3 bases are TGTGCCAGCAGCCAAGAACTGGGGGAGGCCTATGGCTACACCTTC.

The CDR3 here is CASSPQDILSQTQYF. In DNA, the CDR3 is TGTGCCAGCTCACCACAGGACATTCTATCTCAGACCCAGTACTTC. The J gene is TRBJ2-5, the V gene TRBV18; D perhaps matches TRBD1 (5 bases). Trimming removed 1 base from V and 6 bases from J, with 15 bases in between. The CDR3 has 15 residues. The germline V gene encodes CDR1 KGHSH and CDR2 LQKENI.

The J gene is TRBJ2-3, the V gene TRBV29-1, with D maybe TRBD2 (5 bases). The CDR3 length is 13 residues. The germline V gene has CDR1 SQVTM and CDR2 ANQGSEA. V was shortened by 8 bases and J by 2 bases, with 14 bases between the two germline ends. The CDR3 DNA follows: TGCAGCTCCCGGAGCGGATACACAGATACGCAGTATTTT. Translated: CSSRSGYTDTQYF.

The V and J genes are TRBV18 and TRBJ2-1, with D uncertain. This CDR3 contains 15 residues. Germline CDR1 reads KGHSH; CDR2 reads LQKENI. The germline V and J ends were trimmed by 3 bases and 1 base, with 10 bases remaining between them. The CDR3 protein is CASSPNLRSYNEQFF. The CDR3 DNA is TGTGCCAGCTCACCGAACTTGAGATCCTACAATGAGCAGTTCTTC.

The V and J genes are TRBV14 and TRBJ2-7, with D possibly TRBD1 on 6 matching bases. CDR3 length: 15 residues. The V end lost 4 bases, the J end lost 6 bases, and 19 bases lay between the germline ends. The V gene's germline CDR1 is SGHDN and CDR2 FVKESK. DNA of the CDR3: TGTGCCAGCAGCCCATTCTCTAACCTGGGGGCCGAGCAGTACTTC. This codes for CASSPFSNLGAEQYF. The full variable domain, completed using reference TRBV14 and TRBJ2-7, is EAGVTQFPSHSVIEKGQTVTLRCDPISGHDNLYWYRRVMGKEIKFLLHFVKESKQDESGMPNNRFLAERTGGTYSTLKVQPAELEDSGVYFCASSPFSNLGAEQYFGPGTRLTVT.